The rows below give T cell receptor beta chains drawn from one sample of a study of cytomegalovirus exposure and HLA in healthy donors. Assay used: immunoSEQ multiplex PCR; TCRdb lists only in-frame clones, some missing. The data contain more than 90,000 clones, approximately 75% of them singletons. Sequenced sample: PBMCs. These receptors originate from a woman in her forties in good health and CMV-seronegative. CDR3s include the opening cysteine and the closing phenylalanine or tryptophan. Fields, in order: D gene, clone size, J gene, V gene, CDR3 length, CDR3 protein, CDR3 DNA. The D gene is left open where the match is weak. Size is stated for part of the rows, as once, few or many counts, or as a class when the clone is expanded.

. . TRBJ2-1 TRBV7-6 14 CASSSPTSFNEQFF TGTGCCAGCAGCTCGCCGACTAGTTTCAATGAGCAGTTCTTC
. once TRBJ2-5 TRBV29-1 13 CSVEAGYRETQYF TGCAGCGTTGAAGCGGGTTATCGAGAGACCCAGTACTTC
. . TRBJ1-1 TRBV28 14 CASSLFYNPTEAFF TGTGCCAGCAGTTTGTTTTACAACCCCACTGAAGCTTTCTTT
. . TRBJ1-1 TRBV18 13 CASSQGRDTEAFF TGTGCCAGTTCCCAGGGGAGGGACACTGAAGCTTTCTTT
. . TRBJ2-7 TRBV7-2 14 CASTVGGFSYEQYF TGTGCCAGCACCGTAGGGGGATTCTCCTACGAGCAGTACTTC
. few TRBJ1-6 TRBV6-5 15 CASTYSRSYNSPLHF TGTGCCAGCACCTATTCCCGCTCCTATAATTCACCCCTCCACTTT
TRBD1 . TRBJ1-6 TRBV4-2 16 CASSQPTDRPQGPLHF TGTGCCAGCAGCCAACCCACGGACAGGCCTCAGGGACCCCTCCACTTT
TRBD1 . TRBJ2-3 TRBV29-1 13 CSVTDRSVDTQYF TGCAGCGTGACGGACAGGTCCGTAGATACGCAGTATTTT
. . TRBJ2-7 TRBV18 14 CASSPAGKRDEQYF TGTGCCAGCTCACCAGCCGGGAAGCGGGACGAGCAGTACTTC
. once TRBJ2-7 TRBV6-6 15 CASGNFRGGSYEQYF TGTGCCAGCGGTAACTTCAGGGGTGGGTCCTACGAGCAGTACTTC
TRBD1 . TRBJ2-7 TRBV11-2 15 CASSTGQGMIYEQYF TGTGCCAGCAGCACTGGACAGGGGATGATCTACGAGCAGTACTTC
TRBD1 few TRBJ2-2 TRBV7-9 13 CASSLQGAGELFF TGTGCCAGCAGCTTACAGGGGGCCGGGGAGCTGTTTTTT
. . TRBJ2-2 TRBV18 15 CASSPEGLFTGELFF TGTGCCAGCTCACCAGAGGGACTCTTCACCGGGGAGCTGTTTTTT
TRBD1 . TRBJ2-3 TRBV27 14 CASSSTGGTYTQYF TGTGCCAGCAGTTCAACAGGGGGTACCTATACGCAGTATTTT
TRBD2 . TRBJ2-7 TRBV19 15 CASSLRLAGAYEQYF TGTGCCAGTAGTCTCCGACTAGCGGGGGCCTACGAGCAGTACTTC
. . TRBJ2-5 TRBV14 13 CASSQTTPETQYF TGTGCCAGCAGCCAGACTACCCCGGAGACCCAGTACTTC
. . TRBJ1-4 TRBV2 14 CASSGTQGREKLFF TGTGCCAGCAGTGGAACCCAGGGTCGTGAAAAACTGTTTTTT
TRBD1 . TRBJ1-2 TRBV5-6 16 CASSSRQGIPRGGYTF TGTGCCAGCAGCTCACGACAGGGAATACCGAGAGGGGGCTACACCTTC
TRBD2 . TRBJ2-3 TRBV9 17 CASSARGLVPSGDTQYF TGTGCCAGCAGCGCGCGTGGACTAGTCCCCTCGGGAGATACGCAGTATTTT
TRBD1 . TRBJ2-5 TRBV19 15 CASSDRGFEGETQYF TGTGCCAGTAGCGACAGGGGCTTCGAGGGAGAGACCCAGTACTTC
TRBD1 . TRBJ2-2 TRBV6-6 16 CASSYVDRGDTGELFF TGTGCCAGCAGTTACGTCGACAGGGGGGACACCGGGGAGCTGTTTTTT
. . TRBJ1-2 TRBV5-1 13 CASSLGGHDGYTF TGCGCCAGCAGCTTGGGGGGGCACGATGGCTACACCTTC
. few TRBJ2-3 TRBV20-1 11 CSARTIDTQYF TGCAGTGCCCGGACTATTGATACGCAGTATTTT
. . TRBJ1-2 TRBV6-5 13 CASGQAPNYGYTF TGTGCCAGCGGGCAGGCTCCTAACTATGGCTACACCTTC
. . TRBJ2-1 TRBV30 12 CAWSDLGDEQFF TGTGCCTGGTCGGACCTCGGGGATGAGCAGTTCTTC
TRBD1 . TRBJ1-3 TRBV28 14 CASRPTGVRNTIYF TGTGCCAGCAGACCAACAGGGGTTAGAAACACCATATATTTT
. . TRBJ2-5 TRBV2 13 CASSREIGETQYF TGTGCCAGCAGTCGGGAAATCGGAGAGACCCAGTACTTC
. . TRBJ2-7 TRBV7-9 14 CSSSPSGSSYEQYF TGTTCCAGCAGCCCGTCGGGATCCTCCTACGAGCAGTACTTC
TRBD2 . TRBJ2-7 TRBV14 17 CASSPRLYGTSVYEQYF TGTGCCAGCAGCCCCAGACTCTACGGGACTAGCGTCTACGAGCAGTACTTC
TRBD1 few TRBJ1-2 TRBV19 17 CASTEAMTGILNYGYTF TGTGCCAGTACCGAAGCAATGACAGGGATTTTGAACTATGGCTACACCTTC
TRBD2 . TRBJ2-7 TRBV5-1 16 CASSQQKTSGSYEQYF TGCGCCAGCAGCCAGCAAAAAACTAGCGGTTCCTACGAGCAGTACTTC
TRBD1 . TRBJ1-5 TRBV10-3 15 CAISESQGSNQPQHF TGTGCCATCAGTGAGTCACAGGGGTCCAATCAGCCCCAGCATTTT
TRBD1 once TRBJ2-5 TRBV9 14 CASSAQGVGETQYF TGTGCCAGCAGCGCACAGGGGGTAGGAGAGACCCAGTACTTC
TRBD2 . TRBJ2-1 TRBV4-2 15 CASSQELAGYHEQFF TGTGCCAGCAGCCAGGAGCTAGCGGGCTACCATGAGCAGTTCTTC
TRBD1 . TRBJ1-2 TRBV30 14 CAWSVDRGNYGYTF TGTGCCTGGAGTGTTGACAGGGGGAACTATGGCTACACCTTC
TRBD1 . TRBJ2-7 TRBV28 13 CASNKVDRGEQYF TGTGCCAGCAATAAAGTGGACAGGGGCGAGCAGTACTTC
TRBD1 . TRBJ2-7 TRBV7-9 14 CASSFRDRGYEQYF TGTGCCAGCAGCTTTAGGGACAGGGGATACGAGCAGTACTTC
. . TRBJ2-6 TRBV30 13 CARQERGANVLTF TGTGCCAGACAAGAAAGGGGGGCCAACGTCCTGACTTTC
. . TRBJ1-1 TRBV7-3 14 CASSPRGSGTEAFF TGTGCCAGCAGCCCTCGAGGCTCTGGGACTGAAGCTTTCTTT
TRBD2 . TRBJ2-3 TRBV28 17 CATTGLAGVRGTDTQYF TGTGCCACCACGGGACTAGCGGGAGTACGCGGAACAGATACGCAGTATTTT
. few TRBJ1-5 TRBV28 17 CASSSLVGTASNQPQHF TGTGCCAGCAGTTCCCTCGTCGGAACAGCTAGCAATCAGCCCCAGCATTTT